Listed below are T cell receptor beta chains from one sample, sequenced in a study of regulatory T cells in long-lasting Graves disease. TCRdb called the multiplex PCR reads again in MiXCR, with one record for every CDR3 protein. The sample includes around 250,000 distinct CDR3 sequences, about 18% seen only once; the top ten take 14%. These data also featured in a second study, about T cells in Graves' hyperthyroidism and ophthalmopathy.

The sample in question was peripheral blood mononuclear cells (PBMCs), obtained at new diagnosis, from a patient treated with antithyroid drugs. These receptors all come from a woman aged 25 to 39 with Graves disease. Both conserved end residues are part of each CDR3. D genes are given only for firm matches. Some rows have no size entry. The others give once, few or many, or a class for an expanded clone.

TRBJ2-3 TRBD2 TRBV6-1 - TGTGCCAGTTCGCGGGGGGGGGCCACAGATACGCAGTATTTT CASSRGGATDTQYF
TRBJ1-3 TRBD1 TRBV3-1 - TGTGCCAGCAGTCTAGGGGGCCACTCTGGAAACACCATATATTTT CASSLGGHSGNTIYF
TRBJ2-7 TRBD2 TRBV5-1 many TGCGCCAGCAGCTTGACGACTAGCGTTACCTACGAGCAGTACTTC CASSLTTSVTYEQYF
TRBJ1-1 - TRBV12-3/TRBV12-4 many TGTGCCAGCAGTTCCTCCGGGGCTAACACTGAAGCTTTCTTT CASSSSGANTEAFF
TRBJ1-6 - TRBV2 many TGTGCCAGCAGTGTTCGGACAGAGAATTCACCCCTCCACTTT CASSVRTENSPLHF
TRBJ2-5 - TRBV9 many TGTGCCAGCAGCGTAGACCTCAGGGAGGAGACCCAGTACTTC CASSVDLREETQYF
TRBJ1-1 - TRBV29-1 many TGCAGCGTTGATCCCAACGGGGTGTATGCTTTCTTT CSVDPNGVYAFF
TRBJ2-5 TRBD2 TRBV20-1 many TGCAGTGCTAGGGGGGATAGCGGGGGGGAAGAGACCCAGTACTTC CSARGDSGGEETQYF
TRBJ2-7 - TRBV29-1 many TGCAGCGTTCCAGGGCAGGGGGGTACGTACGAGCAGTACTTC CSVPGQGGTYEQYF
TRBJ2-7 - TRBV30 - TGTGCCTGGAGCATGGGACAACCATCCTACGAGCAGTACTTC CAWSMGQPSYEQYF
TRBJ2-7 - TRBV7-9 many TGTGCCAGCAGCTTAGGTCACACAGGGTACGAGCAGTACTTC CASSLGHTGYEQYF
TRBJ2-7 - TRBV29-1 few TGCAGCGTTGATTTGGGATACGAGCAGTACTTC CSVDLGYEQYF
TRBJ1-1 TRBD1 TRBV15 many TGTGCCACCAGCAGCAGACAGGGCCCCACGAACACTGAAGCTTTCTTT CATSSRQGPTNTEAFF
TRBJ2-1 - TRBV29-1 - TGCAGCGTTAAGGGAGGGGGGAATCAGCAGTTCTTC CSVKGGGNQQFF
TRBJ1-6 - TRBV6-2/TRBV6-3 - TGTGCCAGCAGCCCCCGGACAGCGTTTAATTCACCCCTCCACTTT CASSPRTAFNSPLHF
TRBJ2-5 - TRBV5-1 many TGCGCCAGCAGCTTGACAGGAACAGAGACCCAGTACTTC CASSLTGTETQYF
TRBJ2-1 TRBD2 TRBV13 few TGTGCCAGCAGCTATAGCGGGGGGCATGAGCAGTTCTTC CASSYSGGHEQFF
TRBJ1-6 - TRBV18 - TGTGCCAGCTCACCCCTGAGAGATAATTCACCCCTCCACTTT CASSPLRDNSPLHF
TRBJ2-3 TRBD1 TRBV12-3/TRBV12-4 many TGTGCCAGCAGTTTTCCGACAGGGGGCGCGGCAGATACGCAGTATTTT CASSFPTGGAADTQYF
TRBJ2-5 - TRBV3-1 many TGTGCCACCAACCGAGGGTCCGGGGAGACCCAGTACTTC CATNRGSGETQYF
TRBJ2-7 TRBD1 TRBV5-1 many TGCGCCAGCAGCTTGGCCGGGACAGCCACCTACGAGCAGTACTTC CASSLAGTATYEQYF
TRBJ1-5 - TRBV19 few TGTGCCAGTAGTATGAGGGACTCGGGACCCCAGCATTTT CASSMRDSGPQHF
TRBJ2-3 - TRBV11-2 many TGTGCCAGCAGCTATGACCGGGACATCAGCACAGATACGCAGTATTTT CASSYDRDISTDTQYF
TRBJ1-5 - TRBV7-3 many TGTGCCAGCAGCTTAGGAGGGACGGAGCCCCAGCATTTT CASSLGGTEPQHF
TRBJ2-5 - TRBV3-1 many TGTGCCAGCATCTCAAAAGGGCCAGCCGAGACCCAGTACTTC CASISKGPAETQYF
TRBJ1-2 - TRBV12-3/TRBV12-4 many TGTGCCAGCAGTTTAGCCCCTAGAAATGGCTACACCTTC CASSLAPRNGYTF
TRBJ2-7 - TRBV20-1 many TGCAGTGCTAGCTCGCGCTACGAGCAGTACTTC CSASSRYEQYF
TRBJ2-5 - TRBV2 many TGTGCCAGCACCAGTGCGGGGATCCAAGAGACCCAGTACTTC CASTSAGIQETQYF
TRBJ2-1 - TRBV20-1 many TGCAGTGCTAGAGACTCTGCGACCTACAATGAGCAGTTCTTC CSARDSATYNEQFF
TRBJ1-6 TRBD1 TRBV20-1 many TGCAGTGGTACAGGACAGGGGCTTAATTCACCCCTCCACTTT CSGTGQGLNSPLHF
TRBJ2-1 - TRBV11-1 - TGTGCCAGCAGCTTGACTATTGGGACTGCGTACGGGAATGAGCAGTTCTTC CASSLTIGTAYGNEQFF
TRBJ2-7 - TRBV6-2/TRBV6-3 many TGTGCCAGTTTCTACTACGAGCAGTACTTC CASFYYEQYF
TRBJ1-1 - TRBV6-1 many TGTGCCAGCAGTGAGTTTTGGGAAGACACTGAAGCTTTCTTT CASSEFWEDTEAFF
TRBJ1-2 - TRBV3-1 many TGTGCCAGCAGGCAAGAGGGGCGCGGCTATGGCTACACCTTC CASRQEGRGYGYTF
TRBJ2-1 TRBD2 TRBV6-1 many TGTGCCAGCAGCCCCAAGCGGGGACCCACCAATGAGCAGTTCTTC CASSPKRGPTNEQFF
TRBJ2-2 - TRBV2 many TGTGCCAGCCTTCCAGCGGACCTCACCGGGGAGCTGTTTTTT CASLPADLTGELFF
TRBJ1-2 - TRBV3-1 many TGTGCCAGCAGCCCGTTTGCCGGGCAGAACTATGGCTACACCTTC CASSPFAGQNYGYTF
TRBJ1-2 TRBD1 TRBV27 many TGTGCCAGCAGTCTAACAGGGGTGGATGGCTACACCTTC CASSLTGVDGYTF
TRBJ2-3 - TRBV7-3 - TGTGCCAGCAGCTTATGGGGGGAAGAGCAGTATTTT CASSLWGEEQYF
TRBJ2-7 TRBD1 TRBV19 - TGTGCCAGTGGGACAGGAGGTAGCTCCTACGAGCAGTACTTC CASGTGGSSYEQYF